This T cell receptor beta chain derives from a study of cytomegalovirus exposure and HLA in healthy donors. Germline V gene data show CDR1 as MNHNS and CDR2 as SASEGT. V was clipped by 5 bases and J by 9 bases; unmatched bases: 13. CDR3 length equals 15 residues. On this clone: The antigen is undetermined.

The PCR ran on 60 Vbeta and 13 Jbeta primers. Measured with immunoSEQ multiplex PCR; TCRdb has only the in-frame clones, and not every one. The sample lists 200,000 or so clones; roughly 87% were seen once. Study observations and caveats: Reports indicated that the classifier achieved high specificity and sensitivity in diagnosing cytomegalovirus status.

This clonotype originated in a girl under three years old in good health and CMV-seronegative. The sequencing input was PBMCs. The chain uses TRBV6-1 and TRBJ2-1; TRBD2 matches 7 bases. Here the CDR3 reads CASSPRLAGLGEQFF. The CDR3 DNA sequence: TGTGCCAGCAGTCCGCGACTAGCCGGGTTGGGTGAGCAGTTCTTC.